The source of this T cell receptor (beta chain) is a study of blood T cell repertoires in COVID-19. V trimming: 8 bases; J trimming: 2 bases; junction bases outside the gene matches: 9. From germline, CDR1 is SQVTM and CDR2 ANQGSEA. The CDR3 consists of 14 residues. Measured with immunoSEQ multiplex PCR; TCRdb has only the in-frame clones, and not every one. Of about 400,000 clones listed, roughly 89% are singletons. The receptor's source is a woman in her 50s who had recovered from COVID-19. Sequenced material: PBMCs or T cells enriched from blood (not recorded which). The chain uses TRBV29-1 and TRBJ1-5, with 7 positions matching TRBD1. The CDR3 DNA is TGCAGCCCTTGGGACAGAAATCGCAATCAGCCCCAGCATTTT. Protein sequence: CSPWDRNRNQPQHF.